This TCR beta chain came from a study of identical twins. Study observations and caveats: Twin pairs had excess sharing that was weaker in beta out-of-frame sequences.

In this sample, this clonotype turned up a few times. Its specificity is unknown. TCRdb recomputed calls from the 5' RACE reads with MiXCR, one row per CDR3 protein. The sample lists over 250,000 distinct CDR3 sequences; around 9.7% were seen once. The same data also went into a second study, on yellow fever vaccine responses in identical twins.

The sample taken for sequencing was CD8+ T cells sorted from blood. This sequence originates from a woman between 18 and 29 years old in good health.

The CDR3 DNA sequence: TGTGCCAGCAGTTCCCTTAGCGGCACCACTCAAGAGACCCAGTACTTC. Its protein is CASSSLSGTTQETQYF. The genes are TRBV6-2 or TRBV6-3 and TRBJ2-5; possibly TRBD2 for D (6 bases). Germline V gives CDR1 MNHEY, CDR2 SVGEGT. V lost 4 bases and J 2 bases, leaving 17 bases between the germline ends. The CDR3 has 16 amino acids.